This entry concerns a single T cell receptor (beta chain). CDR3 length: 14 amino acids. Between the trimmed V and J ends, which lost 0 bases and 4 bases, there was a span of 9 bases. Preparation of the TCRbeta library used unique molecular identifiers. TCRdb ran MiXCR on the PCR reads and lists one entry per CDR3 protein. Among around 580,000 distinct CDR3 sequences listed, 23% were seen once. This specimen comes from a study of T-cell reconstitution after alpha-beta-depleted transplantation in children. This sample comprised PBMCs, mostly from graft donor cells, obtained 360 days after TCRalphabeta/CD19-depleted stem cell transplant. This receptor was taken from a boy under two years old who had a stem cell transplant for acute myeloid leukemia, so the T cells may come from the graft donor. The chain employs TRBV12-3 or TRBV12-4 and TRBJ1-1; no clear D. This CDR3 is CASSLAAGSTEAFF. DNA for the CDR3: TGTGCCAGCAGTTTAGCGGCGGGGAGCACTGAAGCTTTCTTT.